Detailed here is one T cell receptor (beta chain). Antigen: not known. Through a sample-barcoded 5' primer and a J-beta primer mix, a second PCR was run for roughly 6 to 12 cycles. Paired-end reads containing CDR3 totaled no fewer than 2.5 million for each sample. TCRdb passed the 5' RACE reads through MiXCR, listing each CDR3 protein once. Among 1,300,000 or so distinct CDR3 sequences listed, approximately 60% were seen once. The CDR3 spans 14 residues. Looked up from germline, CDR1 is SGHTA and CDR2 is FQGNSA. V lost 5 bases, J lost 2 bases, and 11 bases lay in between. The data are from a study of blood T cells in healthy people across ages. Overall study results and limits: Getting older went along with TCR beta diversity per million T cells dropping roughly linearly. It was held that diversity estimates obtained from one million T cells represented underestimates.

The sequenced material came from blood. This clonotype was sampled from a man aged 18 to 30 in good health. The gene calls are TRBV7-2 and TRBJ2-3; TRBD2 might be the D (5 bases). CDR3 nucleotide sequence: TGTGCCAGCAGCGCGTGGAGGAACACAGATACGCAGTATTTT. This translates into CASSAWRNTDTQYF.